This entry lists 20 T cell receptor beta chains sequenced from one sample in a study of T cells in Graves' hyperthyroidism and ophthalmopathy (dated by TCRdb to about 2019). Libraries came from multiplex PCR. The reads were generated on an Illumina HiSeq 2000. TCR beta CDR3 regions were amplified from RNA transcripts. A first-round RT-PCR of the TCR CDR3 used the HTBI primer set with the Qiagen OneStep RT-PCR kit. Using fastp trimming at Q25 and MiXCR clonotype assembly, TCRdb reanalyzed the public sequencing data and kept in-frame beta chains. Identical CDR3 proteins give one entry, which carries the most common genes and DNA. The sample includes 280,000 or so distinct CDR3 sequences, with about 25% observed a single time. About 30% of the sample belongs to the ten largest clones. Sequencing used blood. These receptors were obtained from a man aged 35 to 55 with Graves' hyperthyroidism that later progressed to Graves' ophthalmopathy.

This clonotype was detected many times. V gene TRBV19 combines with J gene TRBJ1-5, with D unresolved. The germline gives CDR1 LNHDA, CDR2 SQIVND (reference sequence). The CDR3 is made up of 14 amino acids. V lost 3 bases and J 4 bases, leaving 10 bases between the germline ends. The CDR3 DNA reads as TGTGCCAGTAGTATGGTCCGGGGTAATCAGCCCCAGCATTTT. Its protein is CASSMVRGNQPQHF.

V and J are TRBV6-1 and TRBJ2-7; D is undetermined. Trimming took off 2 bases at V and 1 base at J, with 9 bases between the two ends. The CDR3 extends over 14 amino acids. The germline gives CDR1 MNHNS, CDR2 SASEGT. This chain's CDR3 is CASSELEGSYEQYF. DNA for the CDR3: TGTGCCAGCAGTGAACTTGAAGGTTCCTACGAGCAGTACTTC.

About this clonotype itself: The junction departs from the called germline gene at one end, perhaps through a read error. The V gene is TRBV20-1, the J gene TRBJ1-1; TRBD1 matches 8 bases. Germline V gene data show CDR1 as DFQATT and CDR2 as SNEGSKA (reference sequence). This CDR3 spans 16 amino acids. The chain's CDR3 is CSARDSRTGSGTEAFF. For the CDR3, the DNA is TGTAGTGCTAGAGATTCTCGGACAGGGAGCGGCACTGAAGCTTTCTTT.

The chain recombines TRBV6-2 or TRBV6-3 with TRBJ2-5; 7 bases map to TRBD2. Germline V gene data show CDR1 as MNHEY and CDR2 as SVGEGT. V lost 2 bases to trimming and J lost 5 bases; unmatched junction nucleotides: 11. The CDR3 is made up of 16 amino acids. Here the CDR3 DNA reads TGTGCCAGCAGTTACGGGATAGCGGGTTCTTGGGAGACCCAGTACTTC. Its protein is CASSYGIAGSWETQYF.

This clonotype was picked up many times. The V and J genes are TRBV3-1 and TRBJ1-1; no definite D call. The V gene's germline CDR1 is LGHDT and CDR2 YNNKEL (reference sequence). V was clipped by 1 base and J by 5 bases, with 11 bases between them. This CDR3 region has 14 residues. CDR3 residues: CASSQAGTGTEAFF. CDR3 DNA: TGTGCCAGCAGCCAAGCGGGTACTGGGACTGAAGCTTTCTTT.

In DNA, the CDR3 is TGTGCCAGCAGCCGGGACAGAGTAAACTATGGCTACACCTTC. It yields the protein CASSRDRVNYGYTF. The chain couples TRBV12-3 or TRBV12-4 to TRBJ1-2; 7 bases match TRBD1. CDR3 length equals 14 residues. V shed 6 bases and J 2 bases; nucleotides not matched to a gene: 6.

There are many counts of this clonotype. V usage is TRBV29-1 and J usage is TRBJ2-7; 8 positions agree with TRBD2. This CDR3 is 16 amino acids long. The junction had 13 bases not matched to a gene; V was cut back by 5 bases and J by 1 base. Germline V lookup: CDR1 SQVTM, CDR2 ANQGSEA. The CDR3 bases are TGCAGCGTTACTGGTTCCAGGAGCGGGAGTTCCTACGAGCAGTACTTC. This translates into CSVTGSRSGSSYEQYF.

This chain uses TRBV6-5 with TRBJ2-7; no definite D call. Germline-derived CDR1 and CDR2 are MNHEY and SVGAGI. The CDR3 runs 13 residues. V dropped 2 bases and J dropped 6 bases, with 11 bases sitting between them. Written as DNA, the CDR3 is TGTGCCAGCAGTTACGAATCGTACAGCGAGCAGTACTTC. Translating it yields CASSYESYSEQYF.

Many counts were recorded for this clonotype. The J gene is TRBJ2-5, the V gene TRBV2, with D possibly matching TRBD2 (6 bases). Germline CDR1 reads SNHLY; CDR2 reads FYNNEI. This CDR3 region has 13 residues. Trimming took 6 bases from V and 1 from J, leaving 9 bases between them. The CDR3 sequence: CASSRDFQETQYF. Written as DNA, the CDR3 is TGTGCCAGCAGCCGGGACTTCCAAGAGACCCAGTACTTC.

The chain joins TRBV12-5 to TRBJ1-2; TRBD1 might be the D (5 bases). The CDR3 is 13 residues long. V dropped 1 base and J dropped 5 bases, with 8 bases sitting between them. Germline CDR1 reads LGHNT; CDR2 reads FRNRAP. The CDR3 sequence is CASGLGSGYGYTF. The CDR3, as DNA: TGTGCTAGTGGTTTGGGCTCAGGGTATGGCTACACCTTC.

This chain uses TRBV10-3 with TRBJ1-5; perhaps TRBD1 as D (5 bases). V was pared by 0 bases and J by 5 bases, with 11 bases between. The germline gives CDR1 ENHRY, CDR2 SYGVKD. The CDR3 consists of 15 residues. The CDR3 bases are TGTGCCATCAGTGAGTCCAGCAGGGTCGATCAGCCCCAGCATTTT. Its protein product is CAISESSRVDQPQHF.

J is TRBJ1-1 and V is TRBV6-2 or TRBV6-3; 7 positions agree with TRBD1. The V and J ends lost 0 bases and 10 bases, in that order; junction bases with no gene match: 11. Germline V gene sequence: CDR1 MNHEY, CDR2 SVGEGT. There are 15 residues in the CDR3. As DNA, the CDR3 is TGTGCCAGCAGTTACTCGTATGGAGGGGGCGCGGGAGCTTTCTTT. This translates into CASSYSYGGGAGAFF.

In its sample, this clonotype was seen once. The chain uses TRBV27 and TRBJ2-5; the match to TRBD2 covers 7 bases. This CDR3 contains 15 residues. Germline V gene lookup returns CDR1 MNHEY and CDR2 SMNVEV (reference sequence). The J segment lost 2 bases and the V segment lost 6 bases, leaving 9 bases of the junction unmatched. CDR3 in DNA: TGTGCCAGCAGAAATCTAGCGGAAGTACAAGAGACCCAGTACTTC. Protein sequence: CASRNLAEVQETQYF.

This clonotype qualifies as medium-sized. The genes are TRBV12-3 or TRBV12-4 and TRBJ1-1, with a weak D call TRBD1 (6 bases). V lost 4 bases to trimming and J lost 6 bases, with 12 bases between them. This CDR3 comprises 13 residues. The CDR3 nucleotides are TGTGCCAGCAGTTGGAACAGGGTATCTGAAGCTTTCTTT. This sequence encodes CASSWNRVSEAFF.

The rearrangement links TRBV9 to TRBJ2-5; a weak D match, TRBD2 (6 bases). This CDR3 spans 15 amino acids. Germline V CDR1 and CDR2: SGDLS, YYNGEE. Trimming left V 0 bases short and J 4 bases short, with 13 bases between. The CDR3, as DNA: TGTGCCAGCAGCGTAGGCCGGGAGAGAGGAGAGACCCAGTACTTC. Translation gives CASSVGRERGETQYF.

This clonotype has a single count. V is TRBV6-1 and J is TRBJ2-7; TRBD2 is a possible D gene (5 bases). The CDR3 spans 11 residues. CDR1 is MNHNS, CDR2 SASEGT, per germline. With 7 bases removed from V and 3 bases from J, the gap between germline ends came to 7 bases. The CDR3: CASISGYEQYF. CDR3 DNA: TGTGCCAGCATCAGCGGCTACGAGCAGTACTTC.

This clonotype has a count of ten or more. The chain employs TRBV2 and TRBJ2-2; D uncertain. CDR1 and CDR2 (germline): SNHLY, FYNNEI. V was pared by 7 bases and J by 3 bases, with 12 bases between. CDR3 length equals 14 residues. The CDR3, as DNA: TGTGCCAGCATCCAGCGAGGATACACCGGGGAGCTGTTTTTT. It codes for CASIQRGYTGELFF.

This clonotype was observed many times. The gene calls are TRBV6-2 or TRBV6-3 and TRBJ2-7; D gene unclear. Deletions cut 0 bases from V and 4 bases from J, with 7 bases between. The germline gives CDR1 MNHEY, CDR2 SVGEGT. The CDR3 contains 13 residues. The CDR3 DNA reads TGTGCCAGCAGTTACTCAGAAAATTACGAGCAGTACTTC. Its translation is CASSYSENYEQYF.

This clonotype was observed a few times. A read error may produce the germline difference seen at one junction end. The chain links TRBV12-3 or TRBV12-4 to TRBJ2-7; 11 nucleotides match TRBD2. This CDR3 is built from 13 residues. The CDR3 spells CASNLAGGNEQYF. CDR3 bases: TGTGCCAGCAATTTAGCGGGAGGGAACGAGCAGTACTTC.

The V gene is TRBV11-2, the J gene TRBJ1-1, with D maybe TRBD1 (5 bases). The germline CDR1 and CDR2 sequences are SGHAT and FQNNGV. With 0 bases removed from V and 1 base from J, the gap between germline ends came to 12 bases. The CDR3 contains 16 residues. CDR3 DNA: TGTGCCAGCAGCTTAGACTGGGAGGGGACGAACACTGAAGCTTTCTTT. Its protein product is CASSLDWEGTNTEAFF.